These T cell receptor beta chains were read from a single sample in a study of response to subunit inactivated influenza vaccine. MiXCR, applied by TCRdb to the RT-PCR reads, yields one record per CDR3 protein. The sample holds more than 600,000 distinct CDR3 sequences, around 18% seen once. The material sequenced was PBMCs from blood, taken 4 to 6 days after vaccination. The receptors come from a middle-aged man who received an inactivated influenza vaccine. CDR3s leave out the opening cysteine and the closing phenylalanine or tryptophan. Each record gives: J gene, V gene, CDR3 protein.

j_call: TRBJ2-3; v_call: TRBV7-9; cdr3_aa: ASSLAAGTPSTDTQY
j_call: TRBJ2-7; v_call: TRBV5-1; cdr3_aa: ASSSAGQGTSYEQY
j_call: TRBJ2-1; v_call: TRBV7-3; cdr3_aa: ASSYSGRTYNEQF
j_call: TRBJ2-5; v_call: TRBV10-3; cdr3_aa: ASGQGRETQY
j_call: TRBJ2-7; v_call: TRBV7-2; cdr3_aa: ASSLKMREFDEQY
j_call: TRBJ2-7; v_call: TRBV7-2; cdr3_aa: ASSSTGEWQY
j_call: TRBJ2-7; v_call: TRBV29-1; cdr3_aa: SVERLAGGLREQY
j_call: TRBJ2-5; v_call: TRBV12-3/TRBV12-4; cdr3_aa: ASRIKGQAQETQY
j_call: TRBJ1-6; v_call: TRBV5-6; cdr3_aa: ASSLAQTVYNSPLH
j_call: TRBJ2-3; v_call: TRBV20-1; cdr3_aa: SAKDPADTQY
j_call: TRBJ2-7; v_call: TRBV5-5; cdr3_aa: ASSPVHRAGDYEQY
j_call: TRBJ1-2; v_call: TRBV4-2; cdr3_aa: ASSQDPLREGYYGYT
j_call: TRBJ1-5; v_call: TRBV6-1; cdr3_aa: ASSPGLGLEPQH
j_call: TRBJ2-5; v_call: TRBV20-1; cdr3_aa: SASPPSGRGKETQY
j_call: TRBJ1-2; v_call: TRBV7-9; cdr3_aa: ASSASGTTYGYT
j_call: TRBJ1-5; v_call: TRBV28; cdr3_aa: ASSKGGTGQPQH
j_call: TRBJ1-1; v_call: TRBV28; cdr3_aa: ASSSPPFRTNTEAF
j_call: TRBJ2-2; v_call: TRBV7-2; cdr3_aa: ASSPRLASTGELF
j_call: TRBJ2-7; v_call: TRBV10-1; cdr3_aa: ASSGGQGKQY
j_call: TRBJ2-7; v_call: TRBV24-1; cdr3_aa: ATSNLMGMY
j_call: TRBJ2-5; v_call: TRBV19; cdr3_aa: ASSTSTGGKETQY
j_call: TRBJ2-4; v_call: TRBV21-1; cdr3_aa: ATPFGRAKNIQY
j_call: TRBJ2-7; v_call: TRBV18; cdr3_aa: ASSPGRPRYEQY
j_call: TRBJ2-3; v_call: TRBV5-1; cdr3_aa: ASSLAQGAGTDTQY
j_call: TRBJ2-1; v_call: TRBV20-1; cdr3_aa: SVQDYNEQF
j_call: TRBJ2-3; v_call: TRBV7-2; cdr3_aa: ASSLSLGPDTQY
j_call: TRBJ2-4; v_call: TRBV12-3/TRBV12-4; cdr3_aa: ASSPGDIQY